The source of this T cell receptor beta chain is a study of blood T cell repertoires in COVID-19 (dated by TCRdb to 2020 to 2022). General notes on the study: The collaborator samples originated in the United States, Italy and Spain and spanned the acute and convalescent phases of COVID-19. Nearly every sample came with metadata listing a de-identified subject ID, COVID-19 status, age in years and sex. Deeply sampled blood TCRbeta repertoires from subjects exposed to, actively infected with, or recovered from COVID-19 were included in the dataset. The prospective study material was composed of cDNA or gDNA derived from T cells, B-cell-depleted T cells, or PBMCs. The samples were drawn from two sources: the first 160 participants of the ongoing ImmuneRACE study, and 1,254 subjects contributed by 6 global collaborators. A freely available public database, intended as a resource for researchers studying the immune response to SARS-CoV-2, is where the repertoires were released. Where available, HLA class I and class II types were taken from metadata supplied by the sample provider and were not determined by assay-based typing.

In the prospective study, participants were 18 to 89 years old, resided in about two dozen geographic areas of the United States, and were enrolled through a virtual design. In the prospective study, cohorts were assigned on the basis of participant-reported clinical history obtained from a screening survey and a study questionnaire. Exposed participants had been in contact, within 2 weeks of entering the study, with a person who had a PCR-confirmed or clinician-diagnosed case of COVID-19. In the prospective study, whole blood, serum and a nasopharyngeal or oropharyngeal swab were collected from each participant by mobile phlebotomists. Additional blood draws and questionnaires over a 2-month period could optionally be provided by prospective study participants. Before DNA extraction, blood samples from the prospective study were shipped at room temperature or frozen. From the germline V gene, CDR1 is SNHLY and CDR2 is FYNNEI. Here V drops 1 base and J drops 4 bases, and the junction holds 4 bases not matched to any gene. Its CDR3 holds 14 amino acids, cysteine through phenylalanine. Only CDR3 DNA remains: 42 bases, in frame from the first base.

The immunoSEQ Assay, a bias-controlled multiplex PCR, was used to amplify TCRbeta CDR3 regions from genomic DNA. The authors' analysis ran thus. The number of nucleated cells in each sample was estimated by amplification of reference gene primers within the assay. To quantify the absolute abundance of each unique TCRbeta CDR3 rearrangement, sequence reads were collapsed and filtered. Productive Simpson clonality was computed per sample as the square root of Simpson's diversity index over productive rearrangements. TCRdb retrieved this table from immuneACCESS and kept in-frame rearrangements only. Not all clones are present; in checked studies, unresolved V genes account for under half, and no reason is known for the remainder. V, J and clone size are those of that table, while D and trimming were read from the DNA. Within this sample are approximately 250,000 clones, with less than 95% of them counted one time only. Clones ranked in the top ten supply 2.5% to 3% of the sample.

Study-level results and caveats: Clinical and demographic metadata were provided uncurated, with the amount varying by source and participant.

Concerning this clone itself: Its antigen specificity is not known. Base qualities were left out, and no much larger clone turns up one base away.

The rearrangement joined TRBV2 to TRBJ2-7, with 7 central nucleotides matching TRBD1. The clonotype originates from a man in his forties who had been exposed to COVID-19. Sequenced material: PBMCs or T cells enriched from blood (not recorded which). The DNA sequence is given as TGTGCCAGCAGTGAAGGTCGCAGGGGGTACGAGCAGTACTTC. Translated, this gives CASSEGRRGYEQYF.